This TCR beta chain was retrieved from a study of T cell clones after liver transplantation. Clones were sequenced by immunoSEQ multiplex PCR, and TCRdb holds only the in-frame ones, with some missing. Of fewer than 25,000 clones listed, approximately 95% are singletons. The germline V and J ends were trimmed by 0 bases and 5 bases, with 19 bases remaining between them. This CDR3 spans 17 amino acids. The V gene's germline CDR1 is PRHDT and CDR2 FYEKMQ (reference sequence). This receptor was identified in a human patient who received a liver transplant. The graft donor may have contributed some T cells. The chain joins TRBV13 to TRBJ1-2; possible D gene TRBD1, 6 bases. This material consisted of CD8+ T cells from blood, taken about 27 months after liver transplant. CDR3 bases: TGTGCCAGCAGCTTAGGACGGGCAGGGGATATACTTTATGGCTACACCTTC. Its protein product is CASSLGRAGDILYGYTF.